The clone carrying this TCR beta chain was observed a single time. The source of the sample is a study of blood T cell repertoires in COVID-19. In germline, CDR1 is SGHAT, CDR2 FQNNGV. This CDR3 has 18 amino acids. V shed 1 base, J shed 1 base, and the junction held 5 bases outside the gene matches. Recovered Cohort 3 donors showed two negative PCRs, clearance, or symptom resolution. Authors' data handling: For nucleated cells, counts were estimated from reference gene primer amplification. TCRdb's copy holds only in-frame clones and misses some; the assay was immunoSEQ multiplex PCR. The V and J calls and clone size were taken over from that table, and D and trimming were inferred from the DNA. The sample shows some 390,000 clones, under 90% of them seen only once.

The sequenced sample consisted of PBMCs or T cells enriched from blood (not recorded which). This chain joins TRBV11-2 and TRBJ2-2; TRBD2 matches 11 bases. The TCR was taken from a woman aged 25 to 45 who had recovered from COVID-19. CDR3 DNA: TGTGCCAGCAGCTTAGTCCTAGCGGGAGGTGGGAACACCGGGGAGCTGTTTTTT. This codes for CASSLVLAGGGNTGELFF.